The entry that follows covers one TCR beta chain sequence. Its target is unknown. This entry comes from a study of siplizumab effects on memory and regulatory T cells. Study-wide findings and caveats: The alloreactive clones that mapped to unstimulated subsets made up only a minor fraction. The study found naive T cells seemingly more diverse than memory cells and seemingly major alloresponse contributors. Treatment with siplizumab left mappable alloreactive CD4+ clones averaging approximately 69% Treg-derived, compared with 25% to 30% in controls.

Germline lookup yields CDR1 GTSNPN and CDR2 SVGIG (reference sequence). Trimming removed 3 bases from V and 0 bases from J, with 13 bases in between. CDR3 length: 15 amino acids. Produced via immunoSEQ multiplex PCR; TCRdb's table is partial and in-frame only. The repertoire holds 75,000 to 100,000 clones, with over 90% as singletons. This sequence was found in a human donor in good health. This sequence joins TRBV30 and TRBJ2-3; D is unresolved. Sequenced: non-Treg CD4+ T cells sorted from blood. In DNA, the CDR3 is TGTGCCTGGAGATATCTTTCTACTAGCACAGATACGCAGTATTTT. Translating gives CAWRYLSTSTDTQYF.